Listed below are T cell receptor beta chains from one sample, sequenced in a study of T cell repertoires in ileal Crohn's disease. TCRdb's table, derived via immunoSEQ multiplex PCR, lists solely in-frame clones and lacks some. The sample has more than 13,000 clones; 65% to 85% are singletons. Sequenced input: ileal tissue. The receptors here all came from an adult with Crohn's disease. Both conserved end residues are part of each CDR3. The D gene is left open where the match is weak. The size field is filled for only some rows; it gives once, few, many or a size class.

CASSPGGLNTGELFF,TGTGCCAGCTCACCGGGCGGATTAAACACCGGGGAGCTGTTTTTT,.,.,TRBV18,TRBJ2-2
CASSQKMGEAFF,TGTGCCAGCTCTCAGAAGATGGGTGAAGCTTTCTTT,.,.,TRBV18,TRBJ1-1
CASSVRAVQETQYF,TGTGCCAGCAGCGTACGGGCGGTACAAGAGACCCAGTACTTC,.,.,TRBV9,TRBJ2-5
CASGQGLSYTF,TGTGCCAGCGGTCAGGGGTTAAGCTACACCTTC,.,.,TRBV6-5,TRBJ1-2
CASSLVQGLQYF,TGTGCCAGCAGCTTAGTTCAGGGGCTGCAGTACTTC,.,.,TRBV7-9,TRBJ2-7
CASSVGTIEEKLFF,TGTGCCAGCAGCGTCGGGACGATCGAGGAAAAACTGTTTTTT,.,.,TRBV5-4,TRBJ1-4
CASAGTAWDEQFF,TGTGCCTCGGCGGGAACGGCTTGGGATGAGCAGTTCTTC,.,.,TRBV28,TRBJ2-1
CASSLGAGGEQYF,TGTGCCAGCAGCTTAGGAGCCGGTGGTGAGCAGTACTTC,.,.,TRBV7-8,TRBJ2-7
CASSLGQGYEQYF,TGTGCCAGCAGTCTCGGACAGGGTTATGAGCAGTACTTC,TRBD1,.,TRBV2,TRBJ2-7
CASSRTGGSYEQYF,TGTGCCAGCAGCCGGACAGGGGGGTCCTACGAGCAGTACTTC,TRBD1,.,TRBV7-9,TRBJ2-7
CASSIGGTGGTQPQHF,TGTGCCAGTAGTATAGGGGGGACAGGGGGCACTCAGCCCCAGCATTTT,TRBD1,.,TRBV19,TRBJ1-5
CASSVGAGLSSYEQYF,TGTGCCAGCAGCGTAGGGGCGGGCCTGAGCTCCTACGAGCAGTACTTC,.,.,TRBV9,TRBJ2-7
CASSVAPGEGEQYF,TGTGCCAGCAGCGTAGCTCCAGGGGAGGGCGAGCAGTACTTC,.,.,TRBV9,TRBJ2-7
CASRNRGDTEAFF,TGTGCCAGCAGGAACAGGGGAGACACTGAAGCTTTCTTT,TRBD1,.,TRBV6-1,TRBJ1-1
CASSPRGGEGGNQPQHF,TGTGCCAGTAGTCCTCGGGGCGGGGAGGGGGGCAATCAGCCCCAGCATTTT,.,.,TRBV19,TRBJ1-5
CAIRRGGGLETQYF,TGTGCCATCCGAAGAGGGGGGGGCCTGGAGACCCAGTACTTC,.,.,TRBV10-3,TRBJ2-5
CASGLARGGGDTQYF,TGTGCTAGTGGTTTGGCGCGGGGGGGAGGAGATACGCAGTATTTT,TRBD2,.,TRBV12-5,TRBJ2-3
CASSRDGLGYTF,TGTGCCAGCAGCCGGGACGGTCTGGGCTACACCTTC,.,few,TRBV7-2,TRBJ1-2
CASSAEAGALNEKLFF,TGTGCCAGCAGTGCCGAGGCGGGGGCCCTTAATGAAAAACTGTTTTTT,.,few,TRBV7-2,TRBJ1-4
CASSSDRGPGSPLHF,TGTGCCAGCAGCTCTGACAGGGGGCCGGGTTCACCCCTCCACTTT,TRBD1,.,TRBV5-5,TRBJ1-6
CASSPSGGEQYF,TGTGCCAGCAGCCCCAGCGGGGGCGAGCAGTACTTC,TRBD2,.,TRBV6-5,TRBJ2-7
CASSQGQLYEQYF,TGTGCCAGCTCACAGGGACAGCTCTACGAGCAGTACTTC,TRBD1,.,TRBV18,TRBJ2-7
CASRRTDSQHF,TGTGCCAGCAGGAGGACAGATTCTCAGCATTTT,.,.,TRBV2,TRBJ1-5
CASTPALGLGNEQFF,TGTGCCAGCACCCCCGCATTGGGACTAGGAAATGAGCAGTTCTTC,TRBD2,.,TRBV28,TRBJ2-1
CASRDRFSGNYSYEQYF,TGCGCCAGCAGGGACCGATTTAGCGGGAATTACTCCTACGAGCAGTACTTC,TRBD2,few,TRBV10-1,TRBJ2-7
CAWSAKGLDGYTF,TGTGCCTGGAGTGCAAAAGGTTTAGATGGCTACACCTTC,.,few,TRBV30,TRBJ1-2
CASSESVLAGVGDTQYF,TGTGCCAGCAGTGAGAGTGTACTAGCGGGAGTGGGCGATACGCAGTATTTT,TRBD2,.,TRBV25-1,TRBJ2-3
CASSLFGGASVYGYTF,TGTGCCAGCAGTTTATTTGGGGGCGCGTCCGTCTATGGCTACACCTTC,.,.,TRBV28,TRBJ1-2
CASSPRGGVNSPLHF,TGTGCCAGCAGTCCCAGGGGAGGGGTGAATTCACCCCTCCACTTT,.,once,TRBV9,TRBJ1-6
CATRTEENIQYF,TGTGCCACCCGGACGGAGGAAAACATTCAGTACTTC,.,.,TRBV2,TRBJ2-4